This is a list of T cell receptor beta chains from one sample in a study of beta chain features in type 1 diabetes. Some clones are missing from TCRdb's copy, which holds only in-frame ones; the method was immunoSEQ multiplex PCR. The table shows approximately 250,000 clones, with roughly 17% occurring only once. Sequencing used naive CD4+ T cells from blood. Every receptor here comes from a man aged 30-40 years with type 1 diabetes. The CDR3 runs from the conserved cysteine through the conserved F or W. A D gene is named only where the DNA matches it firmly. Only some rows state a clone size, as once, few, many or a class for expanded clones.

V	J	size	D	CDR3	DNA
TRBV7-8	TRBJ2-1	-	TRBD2	CASSSLAGGLSNEQFF	TGTGCCAGCAGCTCGCTAGCGGGAGGGCTGAGCAATGAGCAGTTCTTC
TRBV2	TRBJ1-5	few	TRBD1	CASRDRVEPQHF	TGTGCCAGCAGGGACAGGGTTGAGCCCCAGCATTTT
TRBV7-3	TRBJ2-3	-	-	CASSLTADTQYF	TGTGCCAGCAGCTTAACAGCAGATACGCAGTATTTT
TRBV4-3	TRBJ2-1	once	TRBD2	CASSQDVRTSGYNEQFF	TGCGCCAGCAGCCAAGACGTTCGCACTAGCGGATACAATGAGCAGTTCTTC
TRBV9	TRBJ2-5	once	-	CASSSGTKAVAQYF	TGTGCCAGCAGCTCCGGGACCAAGGCCGTGGCCCAGTACTTC
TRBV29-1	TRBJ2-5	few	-	CSVAEETQYF	TGCAGCGTTGCAGAAGAGACCCAGTACTTC
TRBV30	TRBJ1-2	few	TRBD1	CAWNLQGVGYTF	TGTGCCTGGAACCTACAGGGGGTTGGCTACACCTTC
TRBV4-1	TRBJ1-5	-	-	CASSPHRADQPQHF	TGCGCCAGCAGCCCCCACAGGGCGGATCAGCCCCAGCATTTT
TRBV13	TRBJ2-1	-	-	CASSVGTQRPYNEQFF	TGTGCCAGCAGCGTCGGGACTCAACGCCCCTACAATGAGCAGTTCTTC
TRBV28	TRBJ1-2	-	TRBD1	CASSSTGEGYGYTF	TGTGCCAGCAGTTCGACAGGGGAAGGATATGGCTACACCTTC
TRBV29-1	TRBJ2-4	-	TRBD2	CSVDQGGRNIQYF	TGCAGCGTTGATCAGGGAGGGAGAAACATTCAGTACTTC
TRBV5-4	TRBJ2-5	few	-	CASSPQGEVWETQYF	TGTGCCAGCAGCCCCCAGGGGGAGGTATGGGAGACCCAGTACTTC
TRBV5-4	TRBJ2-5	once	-	CASSLAAAQETQYF	TGTGCCAGCAGCTTGGCGGCAGCGCAAGAGACCCAGTACTTC
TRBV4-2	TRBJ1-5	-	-	CASSQATGARVKDQPQHF	TGTGCCAGCAGCCAAGCGACGGGTGCCAGGGTGAAGGATCAGCCCCAGCATTTT
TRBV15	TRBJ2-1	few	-	CATSRDRPGDEQFF	TGTGCCACCAGCAGAGATCGTCCGGGGGATGAGCAGTTCTTC
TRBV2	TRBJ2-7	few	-	CASRRSYEQYF	TGTGCCAGCAGGCGCAGCTACGAGCAGTACTTC
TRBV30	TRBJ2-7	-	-	CAWSFTEGTAVNF	TGTGCCTGGAGTTTTACCGAGGGGACGGCCGTCAACTTC
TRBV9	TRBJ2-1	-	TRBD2	CASSQTSGRNNEQFF	TGTGCCAGCAGCCAGACTAGCGGGCGGAACAATGAGCAGTTCTTC
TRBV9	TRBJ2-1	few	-	CASSVSSETYNEQFF	TGTGCCAGCAGCGTAAGTAGCGAGACCTACAATGAGCAGTTCTTC
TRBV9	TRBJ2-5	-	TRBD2	CASSVGGLAGGQETQYF	TGTGCCAGCAGCGTAGGAGGACTAGCGGGAGGCCAAGAGACCCAGTACTTC
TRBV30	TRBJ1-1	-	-	CAWSVLGPGAFF	TGTGCCTGGAGTGTACTGGGCCCGGGGGCTTTCTTT
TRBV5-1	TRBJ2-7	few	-	CASRRDTGTYEQYF	TGCGCCAGCAGACGGGACACTGGAACTTACGAGCAGTACTTC
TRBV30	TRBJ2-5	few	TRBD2	CAWGLVQETQYF	TGTGCCTGGGGACTAGTCCAAGAGACCCAGTACTTC
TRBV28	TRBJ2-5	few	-	CASSLTRETQYF	TGTGCCAGCAGTCTGACGCGAGAGACCCAGTACTTC
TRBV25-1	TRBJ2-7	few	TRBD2	CASTAGGPYEQYF	TGTGCCAGCACAGCGGGAGGGCCCTACGAGCAGTACTTC
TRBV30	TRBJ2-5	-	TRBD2	CAWRLAGLETQYF	TGTGCCTGGAGGCTAGCGGGATTAGAGACCCAGTACTTC
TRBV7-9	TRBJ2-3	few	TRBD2	CASSQGGSNTDTQYF	TGTGCCAGCAGCCAGGGAGGGTCCAACACAGATACGCAGTATTTT
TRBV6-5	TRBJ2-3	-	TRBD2	CASSPGLAGGDTQYF	TGTGCCAGCAGTCCTGGACTAGCGGGAGGAGATACGCAGTATTTT
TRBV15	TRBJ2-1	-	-	CATSRIAAYNEQFF	TGTGCCACCAGCAGGATAGCGGCTTACAATGAGCAGTTCTTC
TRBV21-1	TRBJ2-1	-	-	CASSNGQGFHNEQFF	TGTGCCAGCAGCAATGGACAGGGGTTTCACAATGAGCAGTTCTTC
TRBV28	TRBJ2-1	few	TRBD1	CASSSPGQGNNEQFF	TGTGCCAGCAGTTCACCGGGACAGGGAAACAATGAGCAGTTCTTC
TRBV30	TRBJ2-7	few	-	CAWSVENEQYF	TGTGCCTGGAGTGTAGAAAACGAGCAGTACTTC
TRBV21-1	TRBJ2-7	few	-	CASSKTPSGRMYEQYF	TGTGCCAGCAGCAAAACTCCTAGCGGACGTATGTACGAGCAGTACTTC
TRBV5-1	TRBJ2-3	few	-	CASSSPLAVADTQYF	TGCGCCAGCAGCTCGCCCCTCGCGGTCGCGGATACGCAGTATTTT
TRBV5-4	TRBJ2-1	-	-	CASSLEGWLEQFF	TGTGCCAGCAGCTTGGAGGGATGGCTCGAGCAGTTCTTC
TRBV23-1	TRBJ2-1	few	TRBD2	CASSQSESLAGHTPIYNEQFF	TGCGCCAGCAGTCAATCGGAATCACTAGCGGGACACACACCGATTTACAATGAGCAGTTCTTC
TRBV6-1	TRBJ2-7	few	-	CASSPQGYEQYF	TGTGCCAGCAGTCCACAGGGCTACGAGCAGTACTTC
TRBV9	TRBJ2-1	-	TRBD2	CASSIERESTYNEQFF	TGTGCCAGCAGTATCGAGCGGGAATCTACCTACAATGAGCAGTTCTTC
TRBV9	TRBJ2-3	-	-	CASSVGSRGDTQYF	TGTGCCAGCAGCGTAGGGTCGCGTGGAGATACGCAGTATTTT
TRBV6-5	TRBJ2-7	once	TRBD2	CASSYGLRLAVYEQYF	TGTGCCAGCAGTTACGGTCTGAGACTAGCGGTCTACGAGCAGTACTTC
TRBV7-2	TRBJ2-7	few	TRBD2	CASSLVAGGSYEQYF	TGTGCCAGCAGCTTAGTGGCGGGAGGGTCTTACGAGCAGTACTTC
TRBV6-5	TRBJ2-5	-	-	CASSYRPSAFQETQYF	TGTGCCAGCAGTTACCGTCCTAGCGCCTTCCAAGAGACCCAGTACTTC
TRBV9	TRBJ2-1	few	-	CASSARGQTSYNEQFF	TGTGCCAGCAGCGCCCGCGGACAAACCTCCTACAATGAGCAGTTCTTC